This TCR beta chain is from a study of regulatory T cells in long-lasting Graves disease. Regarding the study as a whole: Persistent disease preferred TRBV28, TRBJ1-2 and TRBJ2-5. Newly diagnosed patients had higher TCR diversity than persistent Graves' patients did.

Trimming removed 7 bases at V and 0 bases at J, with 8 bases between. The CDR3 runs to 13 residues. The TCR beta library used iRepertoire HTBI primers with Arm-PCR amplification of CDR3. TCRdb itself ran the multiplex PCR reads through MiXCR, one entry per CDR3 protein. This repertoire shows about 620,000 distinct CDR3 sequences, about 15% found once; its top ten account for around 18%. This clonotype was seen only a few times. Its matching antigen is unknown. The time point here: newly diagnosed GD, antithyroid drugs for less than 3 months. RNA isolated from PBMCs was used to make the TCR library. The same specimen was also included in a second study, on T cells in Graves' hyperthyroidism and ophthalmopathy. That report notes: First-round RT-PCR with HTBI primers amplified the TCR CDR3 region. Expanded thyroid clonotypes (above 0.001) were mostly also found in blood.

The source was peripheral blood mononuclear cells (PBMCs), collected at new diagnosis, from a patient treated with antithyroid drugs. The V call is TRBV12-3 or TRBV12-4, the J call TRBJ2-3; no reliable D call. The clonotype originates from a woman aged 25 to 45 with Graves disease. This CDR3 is CASNLDSTDTQYF. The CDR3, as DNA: TGTGCCAGCAACCTGGACAGCACAGATACGCAGTATTTT.